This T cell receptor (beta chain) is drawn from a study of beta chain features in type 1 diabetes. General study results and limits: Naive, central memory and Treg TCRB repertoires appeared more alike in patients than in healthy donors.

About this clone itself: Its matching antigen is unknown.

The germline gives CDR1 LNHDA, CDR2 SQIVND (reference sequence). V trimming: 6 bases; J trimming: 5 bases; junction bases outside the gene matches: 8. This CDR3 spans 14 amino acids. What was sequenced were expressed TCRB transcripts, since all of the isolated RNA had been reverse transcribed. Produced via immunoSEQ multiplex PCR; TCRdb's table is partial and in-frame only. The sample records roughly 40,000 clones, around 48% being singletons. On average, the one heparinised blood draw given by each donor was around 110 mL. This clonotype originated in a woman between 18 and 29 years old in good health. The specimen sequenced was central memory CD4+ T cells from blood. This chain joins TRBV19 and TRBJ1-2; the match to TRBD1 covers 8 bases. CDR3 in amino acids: CASRGDRGLYGYTF. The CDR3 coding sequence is TGTGCCAGTAGGGGAGACAGGGGACTATATGGCTACACCTTC.